This TCR beta chain is from a study of technical replicates of blood from a handful of donors. The table came from immunoSEQ multiplex PCR; TCRdb's copy has only in-frame clones and leaves some out. Here the sample spans 80,000 or so clones, about 81% being singletons. Per the germline V gene, CDR1 is MNHNY and CDR2 is SVGAGI (reference sequence). V was cut by 3 bases and J by 4 bases, with 7 bases left in between. The CDR3 is 13 residues long. This TCR was recovered from a human donor in good health. Some clones in this sample may be carry-over from other donors' samples. Sequenced input: PBMCs. The J gene is TRBJ1-5, the V gene TRBV6-6; no definite D call. The DNA for the CDR3 is TGTGCCAGCAGTTATTCTGTAAATCAGCCCCAGCATTTT. It is translated as CASSYSVNQPQHF.